The 25 T cell receptor beta chains presented below share a single source sample, sequenced in a study of Tregs in tolerant kidney transplant recipients. Data came from immunoSEQ multiplex PCR; TCRdb stores just in-frame clones and leaves some out. The sample data list about 48,000 clones. Specimen: CD4+ T cells from blood, collected before the transplant. These receptors were taken from a human donor who received a combined kidney and bone marrow transplant.

Partial CDR3 DNA: TGTGCCAGTAGTATAGGACCGGGACAGGGGATTGCTCAGCCC. Residues: CASSIGPGQGIAQP. The whole CDR3 reads CASSIGPGQGIAQPQHF. This chain uses TRBV19 with TRBJ1-5; 10 bases are a match to TRBD1. The read ends 3 residues shy of where the CDR3 ends; the end is completed using the germline J gene. Germline CDR1 is LNHDA and CDR2 is SQIVND (reference sequence). The CDR3 is 17 residues long. Unmatched junction bases numbered 9, after V lost 1 base and J lost 6 bases.

The CDR3: CASSLVPGVSEQYF. Partial CDR3 DNA: TGTGCCAGCAGCTTAGTGCCAGGGGTGAGCGAG. This chain connects TRBV7-6 to TRBJ2-7; TRBD1 is a possible D gene (6 bases). The CDR3 end lies 3 residues beyond the end of the read and is filled in from the germline J gene. CDR3 length: 14 residues. Per the germline V gene, CDR1 is SGHVS and CDR2 is FNYEAQ. Trimming cost V 1 base and J 6 bases, with 13 bases left between them.

As regards this clone: The CDR3 is cut off 3 residues early in the read; its end comes from the germline J gene. The genes are TRBV6-1 and TRBJ2-5; tentatively, D is TRBD2 (5 bases). This CDR3 is 14 amino acids long. CDR1 is MNHNS, CDR2 SASEGT, per germline. V lost 4 bases, J lost 2 bases, and 11 bases lay in between. The CDR3 region is CASSGRGRQETQYF. The sequenced part of the CDR3 DNA is TGTGCCAGCAGTGGCCGGGGTCGACAAGAGACC.

To note about this clone: The read stops 3 residues short of the end of the CDR3; the missing end is completed from the germline J gene. The chain joins TRBV18 to TRBJ2-3; D possibly corresponds to TRBD2 (5 bases). The ends were cut back, 6 bases at V and 2 bases at J, with 9 bases in the middle. Germline lookup yields CDR1 KGHSH and CDR2 LQKENI. The CDR3 loop spans 13 amino acids. CDR3 sequence reads: CASSGVVTDTQYF. The CDR3 DNA, read in part, is TGTGCCAGCTCCGGGGTTGTCACAGATACG.

Points on this clone: The read is 3 residues too short to cover the CDR3 end, so that end is filled in from the germline J gene. The chain employs TRBV7-2 and TRBJ1-2; D might be TRBD1 (6 bases). V lost 8 bases and J lost 4, with 11 bases in between. Germline V gene data show CDR1 as SGHTA and CDR2 as FQGNSA. The CDR3 runs 12 residues. CDR3 bases read: TGTGCCAGCGGGGGGGGCGGCTATGGC. Residues: CASGGGGYG. The entire CDR3 sequence reads CASGGGGYGYTF.

In the case of this clone: The read stops 3 residues short of the end of the CDR3; the missing end is completed from the germline J gene. The genes are TRBV5-1 and TRBJ2-3, with TRBD2 matching over 12 bases. The germline gives CDR1 SGHRS, CDR2 YFSETQ. The CDR3 extends over 15 amino acids. V lost 4 bases and J lost 6; bases outside the gene matches: 6. Incomplete CDR3 DNA: TGCGCCAGCAGCCCCGGACTAGCGGGATCCGATACG. Residues: CASSPGLAGSDT. The CDR3 in its entirety is CASSPGLAGSDTQYF.

Turning to this clone: The read terminates 3 residues ahead of where the CDR3 ends, so the germline J gene completes it. The chain carries TRBV20-1 and TRBJ2-3, with 14 bases matching TRBD2. Trimming removed 5 bases from V and 6 bases from J; junction bases left unmatched: 7. CDR3 length: 15 residues. CDR1 DFQATT and CDR2 SNEGSKA come from the germline V gene (reference sequence). CDR3 loop: CSASRLAGGFDTQYF. CDR3 DNA (partial): TGCAGTGCTTCCAGACTAGCGGGAGGGTTTGATACG.

A remark on this clone: The read gets to within 3 residues of the CDR3 end, and the germline J gene fills in the rest. The chain recombines TRBV19 with TRBJ1-2; 7 bases are a match to TRBD1. Germline loops: CDR1 LNHDA, CDR2 SQIVND (reference sequence). This CDR3 spans 15 amino acids. V gave up 8 bases and J gave up 5 bases; unmatched junction bases: 14. Here the CDR3 reads CASETRIETGYGYTF. Incomplete CDR3 DNA: TGTGCCAGTGAAACCCGCATCGAGACAGGGTATGGC.

On this clone itself: The CDR3 is cut off 3 residues early in the read; its end comes from the germline J gene. The gene calls are TRBV10-2 and TRBJ1-2; D not resolved. The CDR3 has 13 residues. Germline V lookup: CDR1 WSHSY, CDR2 SAAADI. CDR3 DNA (partial): TGCGCCAGCAGTGAGATCGGAGGCGGGGGC. Translated, it gives CASSEIGGGG. The CDR3, in full, reads CASSEIGGGGYTF.

Comments on this clone: The sequence runs out 3 residues before the end of the CDR3; the remainder is reconstructed from the germline J gene. V is TRBV7-8 and J is TRBJ2-7; 14 nucleotides match TRBD2. Germline V lookup: CDR1 SGHVS, CDR2 FQNEAQ. V was clipped by 4 bases and J by 6 bases; unmatched bases: 8. The CDR3 extends over 16 amino acids. Incomplete CDR3 DNA: TGTGCCAGCAGCTCCGGGACTAGCGGGAGTTTGGGCGAG. It yields the protein CASSSGTSGSLGE. The entire CDR3 reads CASSSGTSGSLGEQYF.

Points on this clone: The sequence runs out 3 residues before the end of the CDR3; the remainder is reconstructed from the germline J gene. The chain has TRBV20-1 and TRBJ2-7, with TRBD1 identical over 10 bases. The length of the CDR3 is 14 residues. After removal of 6 bases from V and 4 bases from J, the junction contained 9 bases not matched to a gene. Looked up from germline, CDR1 is DFQATT and CDR2 is SNEGSKA (reference sequence). The part of the CDR3 DNA that was read is TGCAGTGCCCCCTTGACAGGGGGCCGATACGAG. This encodes CSAPLTGGRYE. The complete CDR3 sequence is CSAPLTGGRYEQYF.

In regard to this clone: Sequencing ends 3 residues short of the CDR3 end; the germline J gene provides the rest. The V and J genes are TRBV7-6 and TRBJ2-3, with D possibly TRBD2 on 6 matching bases. The V and J ends lost 3 bases and 2 bases respectively, with 9 bases between them. Per the germline V gene, CDR1 is SGHVS and CDR2 is FNYEAQ. The CDR3 is 14 residues long. CDR3 bases read: TGTGCCAGCAGCTTCGGGGGAGTCACAGATACG. Its protein is CASSFGGVTDT. The whole CDR3 is CASSFGGVTDTQYF.

As concerns this clone: The observed sequence ends 3 residues before the CDR3 terminus, with the missing tail filled in from the germline J gene. V is TRBV16 and J is TRBJ1-4; possible D gene TRBD1, 5 bases. The CDR3 has 15 amino acids. Germline lookup yields CDR1 KGHSY and CDR2 FQNENV. V was trimmed by 2 bases and J by 7 bases, leaving 14 bases between them. CDR3 DNA, as far as it was read: TGTGCCAGCAGCCAACGCCAGGGTAGGGGTGAAAAA. This codes for CASSQRQGRGEK. The entire CDR3 protein is CASSQRQGRGEKLFF.

With regard to this clone: The DNA ends 3 residues before the CDR3 does, and the rest of the CDR3 is filled in from the germline J gene. This chain links TRBV29-1 with TRBJ2-3; perhaps TRBD2 as D (6 bases). The CDR3 sequence is 14 residues long. CDR1 is SQVTM, CDR2 ANQGSEA, per germline. Trimming took 2 bases from V and 0 from J, leaving 9 bases between them. The DNA read from the CDR3 is TGCAGCGTTGAATATGCGGGAAGCACAGATACG. Its translation: CSVEYAGSTDT. The entire CDR3 reads CSVEYAGSTDTQYF.

About this clone: The read finishes 3 residues shy of the CDR3 end, and the germline J gene is used to complete it. This sequence joins TRBV19 and TRBJ2-3; 9 bases agree with TRBD1. The CDR3 spans 16 residues. Germline trimming cut 4 bases from V and 6 bases from J; bases unmatched to any gene: 11. Germline V gene data show CDR1 as LNHDA and CDR2 as SQIVND (reference sequence). Partial CDR3 DNA: TGTGCCAGTAGTACTCTACCGGGACAGGGTATGGATACG. Protein sequence: CASSTLPGQGMDT. The full CDR3 protein reads CASSTLPGQGMDTQYF.

A remark on this clone: The CDR3 end is not reached by the read, which stops 3 residues before it; the germline J gene fills it in. J is TRBJ2-4 and V is TRBV20-1, with D perhaps given as TRBD1 or TRBD2 (5 bases each). Trimming left V 1 base short and J 6 bases short, with 10 bases between. Germline assignment: CDR1 DFQATT and CDR2 SNEGSKA (reference sequence). The CDR3 consists of 13 residues. CDR3 in amino acids: CSARVKRGNIQYF. CDR3 DNA (partial): TGCAGTGCTAGAGTGAAGAGGGGAAACATT.

As regards this clone: The sequence runs out 3 residues before the end of the CDR3; the remainder is reconstructed from the germline J gene. The chain couples TRBV18 to TRBJ2-1, with TRBD2 identical over 8 bases. The CDR3 length is 15 residues. In germline, CDR1 is KGHSH, CDR2 LQKENI. The J segment lost 3 bases and the V segment lost 3 bases, leaving 4 bases of the junction unmatched. Incomplete CDR3 DNA: TGTGCCAGCTCACCGGCTAGCGGGTTCTACAATGAG. Encoded protein: CASSPASGFYNE. The full CDR3 reads CASSPASGFYNEQFF.

Details on this clone: The read ends 3 residues before the CDR3 terminus; that terminus is restored from the germline J gene. The chain uses TRBV5-1 and TRBJ2-1; TRBD2 aligns across 8 bases. The germline V gene encodes CDR1 SGHRS and CDR2 YFSETQ. The CDR3 runs to 17 residues. The ends lost 4 bases at V and 0 bases at J; junction bases unmatched: 9. This chain's CDR3 is CASSRTTSGASYNEQFF. The CDR3 DNA, read in part, is TGCGCCAGCAGCCGCACAACTAGCGGAGCCTCCTACAATGAG.

Note on this clone: With the read ending 3 residues before the CDR3 end, the germline J gene is used to fill in that end. The chain employs TRBV5-1 and TRBJ1-1, with D perhaps matching TRBD1 (5 bases). Germline V gene data show CDR1 as SGHRS and CDR2 as YFSETQ. Trimming took off 0 bases at V and 5 bases at J, with 11 bases between the two ends. This CDR3 has 14 amino acids. Partial CDR3 DNA: TGCGCCAGCAGCTTGGCCCGGGGGGGGACTGAA. Its protein is CASSLARGGTE. The full CDR3 is CASSLARGGTEAFF.

On this clone: The read terminates 3 residues before the CDR3 end, so the remaining end is supplied by the germline J gene. The chain carries TRBV20-1 and TRBJ1-6, with TRBD1 matching 9 bases. Germline V CDR1 and CDR2: DFQATT, SNEGSKA (reference sequence). With V trimmed by 2 bases and J by 9 bases, 5 bases remained unmatched. The CDR3 contains 14 residues. The sequenced part of the CDR3 DNA is TGCAGTGCTAGAACAGGGACAGGGATTTCACCC. The encoded protein is CSARTGTGISP. The whole CDR3 reads CSARTGTGISPLHF.

For this clone: Read coverage stops 3 residues before the CDR3 terminus; the germline J gene supplies the remainder. The chain carries TRBV28 and TRBJ1-2, with D maybe TRBD1 (6 bases). Trimming took off 8 bases at V and 4 bases at J, with 14 bases between the two ends. This CDR3 contains 13 residues. Germline CDR1 reads MDHEN; CDR2 reads SYDVKM. The chain's CDR3 is CASLTQGIYGYTF. The CDR3 bases that were read are TGTGCCAGCCTCACACAGGGAATCTATGGC.

Worth noting for this clone: From the germline J gene comes the end of the CDR3, since the read stops 3 residues before it. V gene TRBV6-2 or TRBV6-3 combines with J gene TRBJ2-7; TRBD1 aligns across 9 bases. J lost 5 bases, V lost 2 bases, and 4 bases had no gene match. This CDR3 has 14 amino acids. Germline values: CDR1 MNHEY, CDR2 SVGEGT. CDR3 region: CASSYRGQGDEQYF. The sequenced CDR3 bases are TGTGCCAGCAGTTACAGGGGACAGGGAGACGAG.

Incomplete CDR3 DNA: TGCAGTGCTAGCCCCCCTATAGATAGTTATGAG. It specifies CSASPPIDSYE. From start to end, the CDR3 is CSASPPIDSYEQFF. The V gene is TRBV20-1, the J gene TRBJ2-1; D unclear. The read terminates 3 residues ahead of where the CDR3 ends, so the germline J gene completes it. Germline CDR1 is DFQATT and CDR2 is SNEGSKA (reference sequence). The V and J ends lost 3 bases and 8 bases respectively, with 17 bases between them. There are 14 residues in the CDR3.

With respect to this clone: The CDR3 is cut off 3 residues early in the read; its end comes from the germline J gene. The chain employs TRBV20-1 and TRBJ1-1; D remains ambiguous. Trimming stripped 6 bases from V and 4 bases from J, with 18 bases between. Germline values: CDR1 DFQATT, CDR2 SNEGSKA (reference sequence). This CDR3 region has 14 residues. The CDR3 here is CSAVTQRSGTEAFF. CDR3 bases read: TGCAGTGCAGTGACCCAGCGGTCGGGCACTGAA.

In regard to this clone: The read is 3 residues too short to cover the CDR3 end, so that end is filled in from the germline J gene. This chain uses TRBV30 with TRBJ2-1, with D possibly TRBD2 on 5 matching bases. V was clipped by 0 bases and J by 9 bases, with 15 bases between them. Germline CDR1 and CDR2: GTSNPN and SVGIG (reference sequence). The CDR3 length is 14 residues. The chain's CDR3 is CAWSVRVFGGEQFF. The sequenced part of the CDR3 DNA is TGTGCCTGGAGTGTACGGGTGTTTGGAGGTGAG.